This T cell receptor (beta chain) came from a study of CXCR3-negative and CXCR3-positive naive CD8 T cells. Comment on this clonotype: Its cognate antigen is unknown.

The authors made the TRB cDNA libraries by 5' RACE using UMI labels. With the 5' RACE reads reprocessed, TCRdb shows one record per CDR3 protein and no DNA. The sample holds tens of thousands of distinct CDR3 sequences. Regarding the study as a whole: For CXCR3-positive naive cells, TRB CDR3s were more hydrophobic than those of CXCR3-negative naive cells.

Germline loops: CDR1 SNHLY, CDR2 FYNNEI. The CDR3 totals 13 residues. This clonotype was sampled from a human donor in good health. Some clones in this sample may be carry-over from other donors' samples. The chain is built from TRBV2 and TRBJ2-7. Sequences were obtained from naive CXCR3+ CD8+ T cells from blood. Sample subset: CD45RO-CCR7+CD27+CD95- naive CD8+ T cells expressing CXCR3 (TNR3+). This chain's CDR3 is CASNLGSSYEQYF.